The 13 T cell receptor beta chains given below trace back to one sample, sequenced in a study of Ad26.COV2.S vaccination and SARS-CoV-2 variants. Treatment given: 15 to 20 received Ad26.COV2.S at low or high dose, single or two shots; roughly five received placebo; per-sample allocation not given. Vaccine and placebo recipients were sampled on day 63 after the first injection. Libraries were prepared by immunoSEQ multiplex PCR; TCRdb keeps only in-frame clonotypes and omits some of them. Of fewer than 900,000 clones listed, 80% to 90% were seen once; the top ten hold about 1.5%. The sequences come from peripheral blood, collected in a trial of Ad26.COV2.S vaccine versus placebo. The receptor source for this set is a person aged 18-65 years who received the Ad26.COV2.S COVID-19 vaccine or a placebo.

This chain joins TRBV7-9 and TRBJ1-2, with no clear D. Trimming left V 3 bases short and J 4 bases short, with 6 bases between. The CDR3 contains 12 residues. Germline-derived CDR1 and CDR2 are SEHNR and FQNEAQ (reference sequence). The CDR3 DNA follows: TGTGCCAGCAGCTTCTCGGCCTATGGCTACACCTTC. It specifies CASSFSAYGYTF.

This chain connects TRBV5-1 to TRBJ1-1; 10 positions agree with TRBD1. The CDR3 extends over 17 amino acids. The ends lost 2 bases at V and 1 base at J; junction bases unmatched: 8. Germline lookup yields CDR1 SGHRS and CDR2 YFSETQ. CDR3 nucleotide sequence: TGCGCCAGCAGCTTTGTTGGGACAGGGGTGCGGAACACTGAAGCTTTCTTT. It is translated as CASSFVGTGVRNTEAFF.

This clone showed up just once. This chain joins TRBV5-5 and TRBJ1-5, with D possibly being TRBD1 (5 bases). Germline V gene sequence: CDR1 SGHKS, CDR2 YYEKEE (reference sequence). The ends were cut back, 0 bases at V and 6 bases at J, with 10 bases in the middle. The CDR3 is 14 amino acids. The CDR3 nucleotides are TGTGCCAGCAGCTTGGCCAGGGAACGTCAGCCCCAGCATTTT. Translation gives CASSLARERQPQHF.

This clone appeared once. V and J are TRBV18 and TRBJ1-1; D uncertain. CDR1 is KGHSH and CDR2 is LQKENI in the germline V gene. Trimming removed 4 bases from V and 4 bases from J, with 22 bases in between. The CDR3 length is 17 residues. Here the CDR3 reads CASSLNDMGTTITEAFF. The CDR3 DNA is TGTGCCAGCTCACTAAATGATATGGGAACGACTATCACTGAAGCTTTCTTT.

The J gene is TRBJ1-5, the V gene TRBV27; 7 bases are shared with TRBD1. In germline, CDR1 is MNHEY, CDR2 SMNVEV (reference sequence). This CDR3 has 14 amino acids. The V segment lost 5 bases and the J segment 3 bases; nucleotides outside the gene matches: 4. CDR3 bases: TGTGCCAGCAGTAGGACAGGACTCAATCAGCCCCAGCATTTT. This sequence encodes CASSRTGLNQPQHF.

The V call is TRBV7-2, the J call TRBJ1-5; 7 bases match TRBD1. J lost 6 bases, V lost 5 bases, and 4 bases had no gene match. CDR1 and CDR2 from the germline V gene are SGHTA and FQGNSA. The CDR3 is made up of 13 amino acids. CDR3 sequence (DNA): TGTGCCAGCAGCGCAGCAGGGGGTCAGCCCCAGCATTTT. This translates into CASSAAGGQPQHF.

This clone was detected only a few times. The J gene is TRBJ1-5, the V gene TRBV7-2, with 7 bases matching TRBD1. J gave up 0 bases and V 5 bases, and 10 bases lay outside the gene matches. Per the germline V gene, CDR1 is SGHTA and CDR2 is FQGNSA. This CDR3 is built from 17 residues. The CDR3 DNA is TGTGCCAGCAGCCCGAACCAGGGGGGGAATAGCAATCAGCCCCAGCATTTT. Protein: CASSPNQGGNSNQPQHF.

This chain links TRBV19 with TRBJ2-1; TRBD2 aligns across 9 bases. The CDR3 contains 20 residues. CDR1 and CDR2 from the germline V gene are LNHDA and SQIVND (reference sequence). V trimming: 0 bases; J trimming: 4 bases; junction bases outside the gene matches: 16. CDR3 in amino acids: CASSIDFAGGAFGRYNEQFF. CDR3 DNA sequence: TGTGCCAGTAGTATAGATTTTGCGGGAGGGGCTTTTGGTAGATACAATGAGCAGTTCTTC.

The J gene is TRBJ1-1, the V gene TRBV4-1; D call uncertain. CDR1 MGHRA and CDR2 YSYEKL come from the germline V gene. This CDR3 is 13 amino acids long. Trimming shortened V by 0 bases and J by 2 bases, and 4 bases separated the two germline ends. The CDR3 spells CASSQDSNTEAFF. The CDR3 bases are TGCGCCAGCAGCCAAGACAGCAACACTGAAGCTTTCTTT.

The chain uses TRBV2 and TRBJ1-1; D call uncertain. Trimming took off 5 bases at V and 5 bases at J, with 12 bases between the two ends. The CDR3 contains 13 residues. Germline CDR1 SNHLY, CDR2 FYNNEI. CDR3 DNA sequence: TGTGCCAGCAGTATGACACCCTGGACTGAAGCTTTCTTT. Its protein product is CASSMTPWTEAFF.

The chain carries TRBV27 and TRBJ1-1; the D gene is possibly TRBD1 (6 bases). Looked up from germline, CDR1 is MNHEY and CDR2 is SMNVEV (reference sequence). The length of the CDR3 is 15 residues. The V end lost 0 bases, the J end lost 0 bases, and 8 bases lay between the germline ends. CDR3: CASSLSQGMNTEAFF. Written as DNA, the CDR3 is TGTGCCAGCAGTTTATCCCAGGGGATGAACACTGAAGCTTTCTTT.

The chain carries TRBV15 and TRBJ2-1; TRBD2 matches at 11 bases. CDR1 LNHNV and CDR2 YYDKDF come from the germline V gene (reference sequence). Germline trimming cut 7 bases from V and 4 bases from J; bases unmatched to any gene: 6. The CDR3 length is 15 residues. CDR3 in amino acids: CATTRIAGGYNEQFF. The CDR3, as DNA: TGTGCCACCACCCGGATAGCGGGGGGGTACAATGAGCAGTTCTTC.

The chain has TRBV4-1 and TRBJ1-3; D unresolved. This CDR3 contains 14 residues. The germline V and J ends were trimmed by 6 bases and 4 bases, with 13 bases remaining between them. Germline lookup yields CDR1 MGHRA and CDR2 YSYEKL. The CDR3 nucleotides read TGCGCCAGCAGTCAAAGGGAAGTCGGAAACACCATATATTTT. This sequence encodes CASSQREVGNTIYF.